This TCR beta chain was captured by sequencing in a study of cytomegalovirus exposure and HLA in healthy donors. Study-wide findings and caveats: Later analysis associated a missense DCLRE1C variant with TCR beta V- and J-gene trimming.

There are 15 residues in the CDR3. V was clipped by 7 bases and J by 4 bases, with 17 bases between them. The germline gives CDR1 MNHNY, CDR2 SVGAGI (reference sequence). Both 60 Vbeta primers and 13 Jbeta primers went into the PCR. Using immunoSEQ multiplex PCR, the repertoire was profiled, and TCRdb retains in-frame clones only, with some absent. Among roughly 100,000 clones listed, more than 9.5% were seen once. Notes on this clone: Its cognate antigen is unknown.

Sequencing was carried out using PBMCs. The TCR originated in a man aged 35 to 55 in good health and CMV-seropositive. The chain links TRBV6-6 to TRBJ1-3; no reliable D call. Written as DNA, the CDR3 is TGTGCCAGCACCCTGCCCCGAACAACAGGAAACACCATATATTTT. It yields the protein CASTLPRTTGNTIYF.